The entry below gives a single TCR beta chain sequence along with its context. Its antigen target is currently unknown. There are no base qualities to consult, and no much larger clone falls within one base. These data originate in a study of OX40 agonist ivuxolimab in advanced cancers. A note on the overall study: Ivuxolimab was an agonistic, fully human IgG2 monoclonal antibody directed against OX40 (CD134), a costimulatory receptor. Intravenous ivuxolimab was administered to patients every 2 weeks at six dose levels: 0.01, 0.1, 0.3, 1.5, 3 and 10 mg/kg. Of the approximately 54 dose-escalation patients, hepatocellular carcinoma was present in about 20, melanoma in approximately 15, renal cell carcinoma in 9 and head and neck cancer in 9. In the dose-escalation cohort, 75% to 90% of patients were male, and the mean age was 60 years with a range of roughly 20 to 79. Prior anti-PD-1, anti-PD-L1 or anti-CTLA-4 therapy was permitted, and approximately 40% of dose-escalation patients had received checkpoint inhibitors. Partial responses were achieved by three dose-escalation patients, of whom one had hepatocellular carcinoma and two had cutaneous melanoma. Peripheral TCRbeta sequencing was intended to test whether TCR sequence diversity was altered and clonal T-cell expansion was caused by ivuxolimab. The monotherapy dose-escalation portion (N of about 52 patients) of the phase I ivuxolimab trial is reported in the paper.

CDR1 and CDR2, looked up from the germline V gene, are SNHLY and FYNNEI. From its cysteine to its phenylalanine, the CDR3 spans 15 amino acids. Here the CDR3 DNA is all that survives: 45 bases in frame from base 1. The junction carries 14 bases between V and J, which are trimmed by 2 bases and 4 bases respectively. Genomic DNA was isolated from the sorted cells so that the TCRbeta CDR3 region could be sequenced. The immunoSEQ Assay was used for sequencing of TCRbeta CDR3 regions. Not all clones reach the TCRdb copy of this immuneACCESS table, which keeps in-frame sequences only. Checked studies attribute under half of the gap to unresolved V genes and leave the rest unexplained. This sample gives tens of thousands of clones in total; around 88% of them show up just once. The ten largest clones add up to around 0.56% of the sample. Patients with a history of autoimmune disease or receiving systemic immunosuppression were excluded from the trial. In every dose cohort, peripheral blood was drawn for TCR sequencing at baseline, cycle 4 day 1, and cycle 7 day 1. The samples were taken from a phase I, first-in-human, multicenter, open-label dose-escalation trial of ivuxolimab. The trial enrolled adults with locally advanced or metastatic head and neck squamous cell, hepatocellular, melanoma or renal cell carcinoma. Before TCR sequencing, CD4+ and CD8+ T cells were separately sorted from peripheral blood.

The paper as a whole reports these results and caveats: Low levels of normalized T-cell clonal expansion were also seen in some nonresponding patients. In partial responders in the 0.1-3.0 mg/kg groups, normalized peripheral clonal expansion was found to be among the lowest, especially among CD8+ T cells. At doses from 0.1 to 3.0 mg/kg, clonal expansion was seen in both CD4+ and CD8+ blood T cells between baseline and week 6. Which antigens the clonally expanded peripheral T cells were specific for was not determined. On average, CD8+ T cells showed more expanded clones than CD4+ T cells after ivuxolimab.

The rearrangement combines TRBV2 with TRBJ1-2, with no confidently assigned D gene. This sequence originates from an adult with an advanced solid tumor such as melanoma, head and neck, liver or kidney cancer. Sequenced material: CD4+ or CD8+ T cells sorted from blood, taken in a trial of the OX40 agonist ivuxolimab. This receptor has the CDR3 CASSEMRGRAYGYTF. The nucleotide sequence reads as follows: TGTGCCAGCAGTGAAATGCGAGGACGGGCCTATGGCTACACCTTC.